Here is one TCR beta chain with its context. Its antigen is not known. This sample was included in a study of T cell repertoires in aging, cancer and after chemotherapy. The overall study: Six age groups, ranging from 30 or younger to 70 or older, included the donors. The full dataset contained roughly 8.8 million TCR reads.

Rearranged V-D-J TRB sequences were amplified with a mixed TRB-A/B primer pool. TCRdb analysed the multiplex PCR reads with MiXCR anew, one entry per CDR3 protein. The sample carries about 10,000 distinct CDR3 sequences, under 35% recorded once. Peripheral blood genomic DNA, not sorted cells or RNA, was the template. Germline V gene sequence: CDR1 MRHNA, CDR2 SNTAGT. This CDR3 comprises 15 residues. The trim removed 5 bases at V and 3 bases at J, leaving 3 bases unmatched. Study conclusions and caveats: In healthy donors, age-related TCR diversity loss mainly reflected lost richness. Rebound thymic output was suggested by rising median generation probability during chemotherapy in each cancer cohort.

The sequenced sample was blood. The rearrangement links TRBV6-4 to TRBJ2-7; 14 bases align to TRBD2. The source of this sequence is a human donor in good health. CDR3 bases: TGTGCCAGCAGTTTGACTAGCGGGGGGGTCTACGAGCAGTACTTC. Amino acids: CASSLTSGGVYEQYF.